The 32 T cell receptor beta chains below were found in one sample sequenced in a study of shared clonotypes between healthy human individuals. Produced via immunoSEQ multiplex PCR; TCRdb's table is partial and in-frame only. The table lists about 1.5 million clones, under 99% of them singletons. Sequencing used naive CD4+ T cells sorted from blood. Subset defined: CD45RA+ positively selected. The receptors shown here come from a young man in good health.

CDR3 nucleotide sequence: TGTGCCAGCAGCTTCCAAACGGACAATGAGCAGTTCTTC. Its protein is CASSFQTDNEQFF. V is TRBV11-3 and J is TRBJ2-1; D is unclear. Trimming cost V 3 bases and J 5 bases, with 8 bases left between them. The germline V gene has CDR1 SGHNT and CDR2 YENEEA. This CDR3 has 13 amino acids.

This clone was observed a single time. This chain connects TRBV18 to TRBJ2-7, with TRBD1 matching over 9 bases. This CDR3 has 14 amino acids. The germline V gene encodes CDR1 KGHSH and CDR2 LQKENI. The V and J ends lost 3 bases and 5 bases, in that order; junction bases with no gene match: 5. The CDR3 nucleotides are TGTGCCAGCTCACCCCGGACAGGGGAACACGAGCAGTACTTC. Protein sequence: CASSPRTGEHEQYF. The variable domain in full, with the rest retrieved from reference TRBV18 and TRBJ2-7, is NAGVMQNPRHLVRRRGQEARLRCSPMKGHSHVYWYRQLPEEGLKFMVYLQKENIIDESGMPKERFSAEFPKEGPSILRIQQVVRGDSAAYFCASSPRTGEHEQYFGPGTRLTVT.

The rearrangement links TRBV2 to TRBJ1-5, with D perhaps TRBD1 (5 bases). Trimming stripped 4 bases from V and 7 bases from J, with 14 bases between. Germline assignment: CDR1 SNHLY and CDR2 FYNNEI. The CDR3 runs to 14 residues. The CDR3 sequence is CASSGVGGIQPQHF. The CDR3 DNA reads TGTGCCAGCAGTGGGGTTGGGGGAATCCAGCCCCAGCATTTT.

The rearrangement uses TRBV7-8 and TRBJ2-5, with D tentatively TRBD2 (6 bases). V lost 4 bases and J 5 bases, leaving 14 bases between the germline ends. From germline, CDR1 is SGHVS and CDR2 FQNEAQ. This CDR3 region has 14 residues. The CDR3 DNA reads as TGTGCCAGCAGCTCCACTGTTGGGGGGGAGACCCAGTACTTC. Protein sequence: CASSSTVGGETQYF.

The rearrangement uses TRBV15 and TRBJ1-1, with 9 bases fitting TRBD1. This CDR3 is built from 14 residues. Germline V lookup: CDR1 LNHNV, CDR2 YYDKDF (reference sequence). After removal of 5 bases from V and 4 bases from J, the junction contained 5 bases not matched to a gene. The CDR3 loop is CATSEGQGLTEAFF. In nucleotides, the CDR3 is TGTGCCACCAGCGAGGGACAGGGCCTCACTGAAGCTTTCTTT.

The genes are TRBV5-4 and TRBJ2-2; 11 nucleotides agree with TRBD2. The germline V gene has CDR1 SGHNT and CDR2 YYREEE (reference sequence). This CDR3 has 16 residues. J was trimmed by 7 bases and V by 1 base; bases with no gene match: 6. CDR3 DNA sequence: TGTGCCAGCAGCTTGAGTCTAGCGGGAGGTCACGGGGAGCTGTTTTTT. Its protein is CASSLSLAGGHGELFF.

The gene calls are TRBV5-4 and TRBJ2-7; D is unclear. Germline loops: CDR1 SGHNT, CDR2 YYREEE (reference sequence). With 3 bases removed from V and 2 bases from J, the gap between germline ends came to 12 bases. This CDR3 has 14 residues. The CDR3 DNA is TGTGCCAGCAGCTCCCAAGGGCTTCCCTACGAGCAGTACTTC. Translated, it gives CASSSQGLPYEQYF.

The CDR3 DNA sequence: TGCGCCAGCAGCCCCCGCCGCCCTAGCGGACCAACAGATACGCAGTATTTT. It specifies CASSPRRPSGPTDTQYF. The chain couples TRBV4-3 to TRBJ2-3; 7 positions match TRBD2. Trimming took 4 bases from V and 3 from J; bases not matched to a gene: 13. CDR3 length equals 17 residues. Germline lookup yields CDR1 LGHNA and CDR2 YSLEER.

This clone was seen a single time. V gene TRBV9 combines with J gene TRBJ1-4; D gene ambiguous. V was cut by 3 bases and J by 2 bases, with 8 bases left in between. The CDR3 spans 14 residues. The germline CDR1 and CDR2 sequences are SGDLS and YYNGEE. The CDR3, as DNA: TGTGCCAGCAGCGCCAGGATCACTAATGAAAAACTGTTTTTT. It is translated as CASSARITNEKLFF.

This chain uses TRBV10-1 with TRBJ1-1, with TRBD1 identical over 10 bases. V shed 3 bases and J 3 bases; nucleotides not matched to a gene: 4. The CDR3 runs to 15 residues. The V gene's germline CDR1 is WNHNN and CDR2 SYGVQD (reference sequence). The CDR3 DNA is TGCGCCAGCAGTGAAGGGACAGGGGATCACACTGAAGCTTTCTTT. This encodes CASSEGTGDHTEAFF.

CDR3 coding DNA: TGTGCCAGCAGTTTTTCTCCCTCCCAGTACATTCAGTACTTC. Translation: CASSFSPSQYIQYF. The chain uses TRBV6-6 and TRBJ2-4, with D hard to call. CDR3 length: 14 amino acids. Trimming removed 4 bases from V and 8 bases from J, with 15 bases in between. CDR1 is MNHNY and CDR2 is SVGAGI in the germline V gene (reference sequence).

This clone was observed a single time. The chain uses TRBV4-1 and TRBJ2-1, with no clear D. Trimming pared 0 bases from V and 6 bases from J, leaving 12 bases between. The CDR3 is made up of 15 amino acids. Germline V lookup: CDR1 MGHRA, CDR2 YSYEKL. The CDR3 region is CASSQDLPSVNEQFF. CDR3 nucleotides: TGCGCCAGCAGCCAAGATCTCCCAAGCGTCAATGAGCAGTTCTTC.

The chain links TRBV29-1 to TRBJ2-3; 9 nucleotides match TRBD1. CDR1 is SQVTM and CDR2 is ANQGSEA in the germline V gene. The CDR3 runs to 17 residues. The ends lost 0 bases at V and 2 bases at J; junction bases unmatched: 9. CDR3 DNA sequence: TGCAGCGTTGAAGATGGGGGGACAGGGAGATCCACAGATACGCAGTATTTT. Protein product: CSVEDGGTGRSTDTQYF.

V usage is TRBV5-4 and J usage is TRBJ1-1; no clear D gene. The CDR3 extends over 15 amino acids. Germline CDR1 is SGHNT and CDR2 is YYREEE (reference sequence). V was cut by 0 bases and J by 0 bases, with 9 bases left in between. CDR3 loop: CASSLERGLNTEAFF. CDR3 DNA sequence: TGTGCCAGCAGCTTGGAGCGGGGTCTGAACACTGAAGCTTTCTTT.

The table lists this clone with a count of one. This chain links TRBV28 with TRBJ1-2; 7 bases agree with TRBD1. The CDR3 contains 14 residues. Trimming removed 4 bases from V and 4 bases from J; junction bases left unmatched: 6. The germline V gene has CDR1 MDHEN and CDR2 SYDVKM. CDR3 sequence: CASSYPGTAYGYTF. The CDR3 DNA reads TGTGCCAGCAGTTACCCCGGGACAGCCTATGGCTACACCTTC.

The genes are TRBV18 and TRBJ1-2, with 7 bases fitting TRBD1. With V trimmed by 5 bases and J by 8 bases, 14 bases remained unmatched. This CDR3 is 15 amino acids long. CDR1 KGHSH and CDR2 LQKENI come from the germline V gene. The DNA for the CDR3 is TGTGCCAGCTCAGCCGGGACAGAGAATTCCAGGGGCTACACCTTC. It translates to CASSAGTENSRGYTF.

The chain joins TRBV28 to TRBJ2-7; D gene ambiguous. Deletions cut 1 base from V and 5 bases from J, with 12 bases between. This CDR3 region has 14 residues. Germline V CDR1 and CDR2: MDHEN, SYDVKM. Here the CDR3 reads CASSLSVVRNEQYF. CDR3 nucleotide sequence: TGTGCCAGCAGTTTATCTGTTGTGAGAAACGAGCAGTACTTC.

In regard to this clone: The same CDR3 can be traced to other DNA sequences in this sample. DNA of the CDR3: TGTGCCAGCAGTGTTAGGGGCGAGCAGTACTTC. This sequence encodes CASSVRGEQYF. V gene TRBV2 combines with J gene TRBJ2-7; TRBD1 might be the D (5 bases). Germline loops: CDR1 SNHLY, CDR2 FYNNEI. This CDR3 is 11 amino acids long. V lost 4 bases, J lost 6 bases, and 7 bases lay in between.

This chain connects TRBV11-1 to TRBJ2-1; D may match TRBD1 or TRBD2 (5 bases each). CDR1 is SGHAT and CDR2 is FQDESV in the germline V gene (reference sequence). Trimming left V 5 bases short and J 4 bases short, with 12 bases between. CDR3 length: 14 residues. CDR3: CASSRRDGYNEQFF. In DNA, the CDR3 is TGTGCCAGCAGCAGAAGGGACGGATACAATGAGCAGTTCTTC.

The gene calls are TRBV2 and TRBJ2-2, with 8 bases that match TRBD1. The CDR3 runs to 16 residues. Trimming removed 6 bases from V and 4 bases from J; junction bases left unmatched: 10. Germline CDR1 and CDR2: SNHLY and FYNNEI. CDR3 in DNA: TGTGCCAGCAGACCAGGACAGGGTCGGGGCACCGGGGAGCTGTTTTTT. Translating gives CASRPGQGRGTGELFF.

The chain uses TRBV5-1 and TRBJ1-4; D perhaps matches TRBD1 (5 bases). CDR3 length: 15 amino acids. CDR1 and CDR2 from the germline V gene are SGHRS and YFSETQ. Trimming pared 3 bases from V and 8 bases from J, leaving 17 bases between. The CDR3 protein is CASSSGTHHREKLFF. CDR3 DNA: TGCGCCAGCAGCTCCGGGACCCACCATCGCGAAAAACTGTTTTTT.

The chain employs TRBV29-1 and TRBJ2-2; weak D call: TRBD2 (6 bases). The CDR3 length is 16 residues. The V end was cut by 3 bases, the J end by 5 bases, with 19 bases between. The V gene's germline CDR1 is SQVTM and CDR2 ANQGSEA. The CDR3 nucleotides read TGCAGCGTTGACTCTGCTAGCGTTGAGAGGACCGGGGAGCTGTTTTTT. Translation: CSVDSASVERTGELFF.

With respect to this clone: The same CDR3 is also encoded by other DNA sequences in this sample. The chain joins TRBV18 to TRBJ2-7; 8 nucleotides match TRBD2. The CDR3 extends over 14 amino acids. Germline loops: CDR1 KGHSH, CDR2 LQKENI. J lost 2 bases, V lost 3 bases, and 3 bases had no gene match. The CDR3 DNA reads TGTGCCAGCTCACCGCTAGCGGGCACCTACGAGCAGTACTTC. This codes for CASSPLAGTYEQYF.

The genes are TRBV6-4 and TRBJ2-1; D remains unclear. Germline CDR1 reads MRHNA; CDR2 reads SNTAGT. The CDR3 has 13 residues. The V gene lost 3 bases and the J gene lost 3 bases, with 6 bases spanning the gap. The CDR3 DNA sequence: TGTGCCAGCAGTGAAACTGGCTACAATGAGCAGTTCTTC. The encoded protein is CASSETGYNEQFF.

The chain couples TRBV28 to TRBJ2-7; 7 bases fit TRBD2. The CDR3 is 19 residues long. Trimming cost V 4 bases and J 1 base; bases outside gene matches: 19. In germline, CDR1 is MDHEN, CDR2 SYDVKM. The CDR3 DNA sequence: TGTGCCAGCAGTTCCCATCAGGGAAATGGGGGGGAAGGATCCTACGAGCAGTACTTC. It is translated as CASSSHQGNGGEGSYEQYF. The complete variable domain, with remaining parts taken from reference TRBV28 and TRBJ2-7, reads DVKVTQSSRYLVKRTGEKVFLECVQDMDHENMFWYRQDPGLGLRLIYFSYDVKMKEKGDIPEGYSVSREKKERFSLILESASTNQTSMYLCASSSHQGNGGEGSYEQYFGPGTRLTVT.

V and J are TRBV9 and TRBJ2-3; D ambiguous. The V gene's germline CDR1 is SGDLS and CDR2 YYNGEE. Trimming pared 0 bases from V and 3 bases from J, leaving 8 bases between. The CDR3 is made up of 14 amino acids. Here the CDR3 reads CASSVAPITDTQYF. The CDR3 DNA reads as TGTGCCAGCAGCGTAGCCCCTATTACAGATACGCAGTATTTT.

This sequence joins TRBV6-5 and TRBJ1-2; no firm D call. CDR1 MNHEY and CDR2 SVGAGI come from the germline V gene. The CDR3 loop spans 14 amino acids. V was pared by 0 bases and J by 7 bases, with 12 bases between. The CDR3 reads CASSYSSSRIGYTF. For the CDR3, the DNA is TGTGCCAGCAGTTACTCGTCGTCCAGGATTGGCTACACCTTC.

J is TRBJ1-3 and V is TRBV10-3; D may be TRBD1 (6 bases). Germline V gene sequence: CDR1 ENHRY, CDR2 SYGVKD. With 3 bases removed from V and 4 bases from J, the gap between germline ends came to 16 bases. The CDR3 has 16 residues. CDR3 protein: CAISDPGGGQGNTIYF. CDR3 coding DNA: TGTGCCATCAGTGACCCTGGGGGGGGCCAGGGAAACACCATATATTTT.

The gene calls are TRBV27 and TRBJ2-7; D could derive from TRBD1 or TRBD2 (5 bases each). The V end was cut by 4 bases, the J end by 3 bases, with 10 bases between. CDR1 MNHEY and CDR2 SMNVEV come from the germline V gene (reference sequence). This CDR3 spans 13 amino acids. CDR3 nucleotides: TGTGCCAGCAGTTGGGGACGGAACTACGAGCAGTACTTC. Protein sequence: CASSWGRNYEQYF.

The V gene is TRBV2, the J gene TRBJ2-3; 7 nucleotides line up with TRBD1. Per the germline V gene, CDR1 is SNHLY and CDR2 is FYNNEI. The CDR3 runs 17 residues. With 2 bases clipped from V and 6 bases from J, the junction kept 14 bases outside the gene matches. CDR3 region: CASSERTGQINIDTQYF. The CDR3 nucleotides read TGTGCCAGCAGTGAACGGACAGGCCAAATAAACATTGATACGCAGTATTTT.

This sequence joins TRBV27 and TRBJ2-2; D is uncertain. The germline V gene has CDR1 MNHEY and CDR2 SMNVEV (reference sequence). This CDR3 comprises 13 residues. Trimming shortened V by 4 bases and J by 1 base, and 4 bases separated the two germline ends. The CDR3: CASSSGNTGELFF. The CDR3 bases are TGTGCCAGCAGTTCAGGGAACACCGGGGAGCTGTTTTTT.

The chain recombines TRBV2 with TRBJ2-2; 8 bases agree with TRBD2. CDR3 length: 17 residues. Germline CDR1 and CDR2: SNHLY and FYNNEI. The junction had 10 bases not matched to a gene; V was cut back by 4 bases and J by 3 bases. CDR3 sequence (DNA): TGTGCCAGCAGTGTCAGCGGGAGCCCCTTGTACACCGGGGAGCTGTTTTTT. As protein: CASSVSGSPLYTGELFF.